These 24 T cell receptor beta chains were sequenced from one sample in a study of T cell repertoires in cytomegalovirus infection. One entry per CDR3 protein results from TCRdb running MiXCR on the reads. Among 400,000 or so distinct CDR3 sequences listed, 25% to 40% were seen once. Sequencing used PBMCs. The source is a human donor in good health (CMV status not recorded). Some clones in this sample may be carry-over from other donors' samples.

With respect to this clonotype: One end of the junction does not line up with germline, which may come from a read error. The chain links TRBV6-5 to TRBJ2-6; perhaps TRBD1 as D (5 bases). Germline CDR1 and CDR2: MNHEY and SVGAGI. The CDR3 is 16 amino acids. The CDR3 spells CSSSAQGSVVSNVLTF. CDR3 coding DNA: TGTTCCAGCAGTGCGCAGGGATCGGTAGTTTCCAACGTCCTTACTTTC.

This clonotype was picked up a small number of times. V gene TRBV27 combines with J gene TRBJ1-6; 9 bases line up with TRBD1. Trimming removed 5 bases from V and 9 bases from J; junction bases left unmatched: 2. CDR3 length equals 13 residues. Germline values: CDR1 MNHEY, CDR2 SMNVEV (reference sequence). The CDR3 DNA sequence: TGTGCCAGCAGTAGGGACAGGGCTTCACCCCTCCACTTT. Amino acids: CASSRDRASPLHF.

Notes on this clonotype: The junction departs from germline at one end; a sequencing error may be responsible. This chain joins TRBV5-3 and TRBJ1-1; the D is unclear. TRBV5-3 is designated an ORF whose function remains uncertain. This CDR3 has 15 amino acids. The CDR3 loop is CASSLEASRNTEAFF. CDR3 bases: TGTGCCAGCAGCTTGGAGGCCTCCAGGAACACTGAAGCTTTCTTT.

The gene calls are TRBV6-6 and TRBJ2-7; no reliable D call. Per the germline V gene, CDR1 is MNHNY and CDR2 is SVGAGI (reference sequence). Trimming shortened V by 2 bases and J by 2 bases, and 13 bases separated the two germline ends. This CDR3 is built from 15 residues. CDR3 in amino acids: CASSYVGRDTYEQYF. CDR3 DNA sequence: TGTGCCAGCAGTTACGTAGGACGCGATACCTACGAGCAGTACTTC.

The chain couples TRBV20-1 to TRBJ2-1, with D perhaps matching TRBD1 or TRBD2 (5 bases each). Germline V gene lookup returns CDR1 DFQATT and CDR2 SNEGSKA (reference sequence). Trimming took off 0 bases at V and 8 bases at J, with 23 bases between the two ends. The CDR3 is 17 amino acids. The CDR3 DNA sequence: TGCAGTGCTAGAGATATTGGTATGGGGCTAGCTCTCGATGAGCAGTTCTTC. Its translation is CSARDIGMGLALDEQFF.

V usage is TRBV5-1 and J usage is TRBJ1-1; TRBD1 matches at 7 bases. The CDR3 contains 14 residues. V was pared by 4 bases and J by 7 bases, with 10 bases of the junction left unmatched. Germline V gene data show CDR1 as SGHRS and CDR2 as YFSETQ. CDR3 residues: CASSPGWDSSEAFF. The DNA of the CDR3 is TGCGCCAGCAGCCCGGGTTGGGACAGTAGTGAAGCTTTCTTT.

The sample holds many counts of this clonotype. This rearrangement joins TRBV27 to TRBJ1-6; D is perhaps TRBD1 (6 bases). The CDR3 covers 12 residues. Trimming removed 8 bases from V and 13 bases from J, with 15 bases in between. Germline CDR1 reads MNHEY; CDR2 reads SMNVEV (reference sequence). Here the CDR3 reads CASARGTGPLHF. CDR3 sequence (DNA): TGTGCCAGCGCCCGGGGCACAGGGCCCCTCCACTTT.

The gene calls are TRBV6-6 and TRBJ2-7; TRBD1 or TRBD2 may be the D gene (5 bases each). CDR3 length equals 14 residues. Trimming cost V 7 bases and J 5 bases, with 18 bases left between them. Germline CDR1 and CDR2: MNHNY and SVGAGI (reference sequence). DNA of the CDR3: TGTGCCAGCATAGGGCCAAAGTTGGGGGACGAGCAGTACTTC. Its protein product is CASIGPKLGDEQYF.

The table lists this clonotype with a few counts. V usage is TRBV6-5 and J usage is TRBJ2-1, with a weak D call TRBD2 (5 bases). The CDR3 is made up of 17 amino acids. Per the germline V gene, CDR1 is MNHEY and CDR2 is SVGAGI. V lost 1 base to trimming and J lost 0 bases, with 13 bases between them. The chain's CDR3 is CASSYFGAGSSYNEQFF. DNA for the CDR3: TGTGCCAGCAGTTACTTCGGCGCTGGGAGCTCCTACAATGAGCAGTTCTTC.

This clonotype has just a few counts. The CDR3 is CASSPLDRYGYTF. DNA for the CDR3: TGTGCCAGCAGCCCCCTGGACAGATATGGCTACACCTTC. The rearrangement uses TRBV14 and TRBJ1-2; weak D call: TRBD1 (6 bases). The V gene's germline CDR1 is SGHDN and CDR2 FVKESK. This CDR3 has 13 amino acids. V was pared by 4 bases and J by 5 bases, with 11 bases between.

The rearrangement joins TRBV4-1 to TRBJ1-2, with a tentative D call TRBD1 (5 bases). Germline assignment: CDR1 MGHRA and CDR2 YSYEKL. This CDR3 contains 18 residues. V shed 0 bases and J shed 4 bases, with 21 bases lying between them. CDR3 sequence (DNA): TGCGCCAGCAGCCAAGAAGACCGAAGCGTATCAGGGAGCTATGGCTACACCTTC. Amino acids: CASSQEDRSVSGSYGYTF.

This clonotype was recorded at least ten times. The genes are TRBV12-3 or TRBV12-4 and TRBJ1-2, with D maybe TRBD1 (6 bases). This CDR3 is 14 amino acids long. Trimming shortened V by 5 bases and J by 7 bases, and 17 bases separated the two germline ends. CDR3 sequence reads: CASSPLEGVFGYTF. In nucleotides, the CDR3 is TGTGCCAGCAGTCCCCTCGAGGGGGTATTTGGCTACACCTTC.

This clonotype was seen more than once but under ten times. This rearrangement joins TRBV6-2 or TRBV6-3 to TRBJ1-5, with unresolved D. The CDR3 loop spans 13 amino acids. From germline, CDR1 is MNHEY and CDR2 SVGEGT. Trimming took off 5 bases at V and 2 bases at J, with 7 bases between the two ends. The CDR3 DNA reads TGTGCCAGCAGTGAATATCGCAATCAGCCCCAGCATTTT. Translation: CASSEYRNQPQHF.

This clonotype was counted between two and nine times. The V gene is TRBV20-1, the J gene TRBJ1-1, with 7 bases matching TRBD1. The J segment lost 6 bases and the V segment lost 6 bases, leaving 10 bases of the junction unmatched. Germline assignment: CDR1 DFQATT and CDR2 SNEGSKA (reference sequence). CDR3 length: 13 residues. CDR3 bases: TGCAGTGCCATACAGGGGATCTGGTCTGAAGCTTTCTTT. Amino acid sequence: CSAIQGIWSEAFF.

J is TRBJ2-3 and V is TRBV4-3, with 7 nucleotides matching TRBD1. The germline V gene encodes CDR1 LGHNA and CDR2 YSLEER. V gave up 2 bases and J gave up 6 bases; unmatched junction bases: 8. This CDR3 contains 15 residues. The CDR3 region is CASSQLRDSLDTQYF. For the CDR3, the DNA is TGCGCCAGCAGCCAACTTCGGGACAGTTTGGATACGCAGTATTTT.

The sample holds a few counts of this clonotype. The chain carries TRBV5-4 and TRBJ2-7, with D tentatively TRBD1 (5 bases). The CDR3 spans 16 residues. Germline CDR1 reads SGHNT; CDR2 reads YYREEE (reference sequence). V lost 0 bases and J lost 5, with 18 bases in between. Here the CDR3 reads CASSLGGLRRGNEQYF. For the CDR3, the DNA is TGTGCCAGCAGCTTGGGGGGCCTAAGACGAGGAAACGAGCAGTACTTC.

The table lists this clonotype with a few counts. The chain uses TRBV5-1 and TRBJ1-2; D is possibly TRBD1 (5 bases). Trimming pared 0 bases from V and 7 bases from J, leaving 19 bases between. There are 16 residues in the CDR3. CDR1 is SGHRS, CDR2 YFSETQ, per germline. The CDR3: CASSLDLQGYGGGYTF. The CDR3 region has the DNA TGCGCCAGCAGCTTGGATCTTCAGGGTTACGGAGGTGGCTACACCTTC. The complete variable domain, with remaining parts taken from reference TRBV5-1 and TRBJ1-2, reads KAGVTQTPRYLIKTRGQQVTLSCSPISGHRSVSWYQQTPGQGLQFLFEYFSETQRNKGNFPGRFSGRQFSNSRSEMNVSTLELGDSALYLCASSLDLQGYGGGYTFGSGTRLTVV.

This rearrangement joins TRBV27 to TRBJ1-4; 8 positions agree with TRBD1. With 6 bases clipped from V and 7 bases from J, the junction kept 4 bases outside the gene matches. Germline V CDR1 and CDR2: MNHEY, SMNVEV (reference sequence). The CDR3 loop spans 13 amino acids. Written as DNA, the CDR3 is TGTGCCAGCAGGACAGGGGTTGGTGAAAAACTGTTTTTT. This codes for CASRTGVGEKLFF.

This clonotype has a handful of counts. The rearrangement joins TRBV5-6 to TRBJ2-4, with a weak D call TRBD2 (5 bases). V was shortened by 5 bases and J by 12 bases, with 18 bases between the two germline ends. The CDR3 has 13 amino acids. Germline loops: CDR1 SGHDT, CDR2 YYEEEE. This CDR3 is CASRRAEIVGQYF. The CDR3 bases are TGTGCCAGCAGGCGGGCGGAGATTGTGGGTCAGTACTTC.

With regard to this clonotype: This sequence may be a read error, since a much larger clone differs from it by one base. V is TRBV7-8 and J is TRBJ1-2, with 9 bases fitting TRBD1. The CDR3 contains 14 residues. The germline gives CDR1 SGHVS, CDR2 FQNEAQ. CDR3 nucleotides: TGTGCCAGCAGCCTCACAGGGGGCAGCTATTGCTACACCTTC. Translating it yields CASSLTGGSYCYTF.

This clonotype was counted only a few times. The rearrangement links TRBV4-1 to TRBJ2-2; D not resolved. The CDR3 consists of 15 residues. V dropped 0 bases and J dropped 3 bases, with 8 bases sitting between them. Looked up from germline, CDR1 is MGHRA and CDR2 is YSYEKL. CDR3 in DNA: TGCGCCAGCAGCCAAGATAGACTCTACACCGGGGAGCTGTTTTTT. Encoded protein: CASSQDRLYTGELFF.

This clonotype came up once. The chain uses TRBV20-1 and TRBJ2-3, with 9 bases aligning to TRBD2. V was clipped by 5 bases and J by 2 bases; unmatched bases: 5. The CDR3 sequence is 14 residues long. Germline CDR1 is DFQATT and CDR2 is SNEGSKA (reference sequence). This CDR3 is CSAPAGGFTDTQYF. DNA for the CDR3: TGCAGTGCTCCAGCGGGGGGCTTCACAGATACGCAGTATTTT.

The rearrangement uses TRBV14 and TRBJ2-7; 9 bases match TRBD2. Germline V gives CDR1 SGHDN, CDR2 FVKESK. The CDR3 length is 17 residues. Trimming at V came to 0 bases and at J to 7 bases, leaving 13 bases not matched to a gene. DNA for the CDR3: TGTGCCAGCAGCCAAGAAGGAGAAATAGCGGGGGTCGATGAGCAGTACTTC. Translation: CASSQEGEIAGVDEQYF.

This clonotype was picked up a small number of times. The chain recombines TRBV6-2 or TRBV6-3 with TRBJ2-7; tentative D call: TRBD2 (6 bases). This CDR3 is built from 15 residues. V lost 1 base to trimming and J lost 3 bases, with 13 bases between them. CDR1 and CDR2 (germline): MNHEY, SVGEGT. DNA for the CDR3: TGTGCCAGCAGTTACTTAAGGACGGGAGACTACGAGCAGTACTTC. Translated, it gives CASSYLRTGDYEQYF.